These T cell receptor beta chains were read from a single sample in a study of T-cell memory formation after mild COVID-19. Using its own MiXCR run on the 5' RACE reads, TCRdb lists one record per CDR3 protein. The top ten clones hold approximately 12% of a sample with hundreds of thousands of distinct CDR3 sequences, roughly 18% of them seen once. The sequenced material came from PBMCs or a T cell subset sorted from them (not recorded which). These receptors were obtained from an adult woman who had mild COVID-19 (a few samples of this study predate the infection). Cell type and time point are not known. CDR3s include the opening cysteine and the closing phenylalanine or tryptophan.

j_gene,v_gene,CDR3aa
TRBJ2-1,TRBV2,CASSPPPLLRGNNEQFF
TRBJ1-1,TRBV18,CASSPRPGQGFYGNTEAFF
TRBJ2-2,TRBV4-1,CASSQDDRRYTGELFF
TRBJ1-4,TRBV7-9,CASSSHDRINEKLFF
TRBJ1-2,TRBV20-1,CSPGDGYTF
TRBJ2-1,TRBV7-6,CASSSPGIFGRDEQFF
TRBJ2-7,TRBV6-5,CASSWTARNYEQYF
TRBJ2-7,TRBV9,CASSVREGRYEQYF
TRBJ2-1,TRBV12-3/TRBV12-4,CASSSPGSSYNEQFF
TRBJ2-7,TRBV4-2,CASSQDNEQYF
TRBJ2-3,TRBV7-9,CASSLDRGRTDTQYF
TRBJ2-3,TRBV2,CASSGFRETRDTQYF
TRBJ2-2,TRBV30,CAWRSGIQNTGELFF
TRBJ2-7,TRBV18,CASSERTGGSVGWTYEQYF
TRBJ1-1,TRBV11-3,CASRPYFGGANTEAFF
TRBJ1-1,TRBV15,CATSTRHSTEAFF
TRBJ1-2,TRBV13,CASSRPPRITNYGYTF
TRBJ2-1,TRBV20-1,CSARDNLGRPDYNEQFF
TRBJ2-7,TRBV4-2,CASSQWGQINEQYF
TRBJ1-6,TRBV6-2/TRBV6-3,CASGEGADSPLHF
TRBJ2-5,TRBV7-3,CASSPVGDPAETQYF
TRBJ2-2,TRBV12-3/TRBV12-4,CASSFSPTGELFF
TRBJ2-2,TRBV5-1,CASSLLDGGTGELFF
TRBJ2-7,TRBV6-6,CASSRQGNYEQYF
TRBJ1-5,TRBV15,CATRGGNRGYSNQPQHF
TRBJ2-5,TRBV4-2,CASSPDLGGETQYF
TRBJ2-5,TRBV30,CAWSYGQGGFRIAPQETQYF
TRBJ2-1,TRBV2,CASQEGGSYNEQFF
TRBJ2-3,TRBV12-3/TRBV12-4,CASSLRSMATDTQYF
TRBJ1-5,TRBV7-2,CASSQDSRMSQPQHF
TRBJ1-2,TRBV12-3/TRBV12-4,CASRRGGGSYGYTF
TRBJ1-1,TRBV28,CASIPTEGLNTEAFF
TRBJ2-5,TRBV14,CASSQVPGAETQYF
TRBJ2-7,TRBV27,CASSWGDRGSYEQYF
TRBJ2-7,TRBV20-1,CSALAGLAGSSYEQYF
TRBJ2-3,TRBV30,CAWSRLATTDTQYF
TRBJ2-5,TRBV24-1,CATSDPTGKETQYF
TRBJ2-7,TRBV7-8,CASSLARGTGSFEQYF
TRBJ2-7,TRBV6-6,CASSFPGGVYEQYF
TRBJ2-1,TRBV7-9,CASSSGLAGSYNEQFF
TRBJ2-1,TRBV24-1,CATSDLGQGNEEQFF
TRBJ2-7,TRBV12-3/TRBV12-4,CASRDSLYEQYF
TRBJ2-1,TRBV12-3/TRBV12-4,CASTPRDRGFNEQFF
TRBJ1-5,TRBV12-3/TRBV12-4,CASSTQMGQGYQPQHF
TRBJ2-1,TRBV5-1,CASSLLAGKFYNEQFF
TRBJ1-1,TRBV7-9,CASSLETFVVGGTANTEAFF
TRBJ1-2,TRBV4-1,CASSQVTSGYTF
TRBJ1-2,TRBV27,CAPMEGYTF
TRBJ2-7,TRBV10-3,CAITEGVQKHYEQYF